A few counts support the clone carrying this TCR beta chain. Antigen specificity is unknown. The repertoire was sequenced with immunoSEQ multiplex PCR; TCRdb's copy has only in-frame clones and lacks some. The table has tens of thousands of clones, over 70% seen once. The data are from a study of monozygotic twins with cystic fibrosis. Across the study: Libraries were built from around 3 micrograms of fragmented DNA using approximately 16 PCR cycles. Notes on the study in general: No link emerged between shared CDR3 counts and age, concordance or severity. Unrelated CF individuals shared fewer identical clonotypes than monozygotic CF twins. V usage most resembled the co-twin in 13 of 16 pairs.

The CDR3 extends over 15 amino acids. V was pared by 4 bases and J by 0 bases, with 12 bases between. Germline CDR1 reads MNHNS; CDR2 reads SASEGT. The V call is TRBV6-1, the J call TRBJ1-1; weak D call: TRBD1 (5 bases). Sequencing was performed on blood. The origin of this receptor is a girl between 2 and 10 years old with cystic fibrosis. DNA of the CDR3: TGTGCCAGCAGTGCAACGACAGTCATGAACACTGAAGCTTTCTTT. Translating gives CASSATTVMNTEAFF.